These 31 T cell receptor beta chains were all obtained from the same sample, sequenced in a study of breast tumors, draining lymph nodes, adjacent tissues. Breast cancer patients provided tissue from their axillary draining lymph nodes. TCRdb processed the multiplex PCR reads anew with MiXCR; each CDR3 protein has one entry. The sample includes approximately 230,000 distinct CDR3 sequences, under 40% of them seen just once. The source material was axillary lymph node tissue. Source of these receptors: a female donor with breast cancer. Some clones in this sample may be carry-over from other donors' samples.

In its sample, this clonotype was seen many times. The chain is built from TRBV20-1 and TRBJ2-2; D is unresolved. Deletions cut 6 bases from V and 0 bases from J, with 11 bases between. The CDR3 sequence is 14 residues long. Per germline, CDR1 DFQATT and CDR2 SNEGSKA (reference sequence). The CDR3 loop is CSAERTPNTGELFF. The CDR3 DNA reads TGCAGTGCCGAGAGGACGCCGAACACCGGGGAGCTGTTTTTT.

The chain couples TRBV28 to TRBJ1-4; 7 bases map to TRBD1. CDR1 is MDHEN and CDR2 is SYDVKM in the germline V gene. This CDR3 contains 13 residues. V dropped 10 bases and J dropped 6; count of bases not matched to a gene: 8. The CDR3 is CATLTGWDEKLFF. CDR3 bases: TGTGCCACTTTGACAGGGTGGGATGAAAAACTGTTTTTT. The complete variable domain, with remaining parts taken from reference TRBV28 and TRBJ1-4, reads DVKVTQSSRYLVKRTGEKVFLECVQDMDHENMFWYRQDPGLGLRLIYFSYDVKMKEKGDIPEGYSVSREKKERFSLILESASTNQTSMYLCATLTGWDEKLFFGSGTQLSVL.

In its sample, this clonotype was seen a few times. A much larger clone differs by one base, so this may be a read error. V and J are TRBV20-1 and TRBJ2-7; D remains ambiguous. The CDR3 runs 14 residues. The V gene's germline CDR1 is DFQATT and CDR2 SNEGSKA (reference sequence). In DNA, the CDR3 is TGCAGTGCTGAAAGTGTTGGGTTCTCCTCCGAGCAGTACTTC. It is translated as CSAESVGFSSEQYF.

This clonotype was observed at least ten times. V gene TRBV20-1 combines with J gene TRBJ2-2; 8 nucleotides match TRBD2. Germline V gives CDR1 DFQATT, CDR2 SNEGSKA (reference sequence). The CDR3 is 15 amino acids. V lost 2 bases, J lost 5 bases, and 7 bases stayed unmatched. CDR3 in DNA: TGCAGTGCTAGATCCGGGGGGGCCTATACCGGGGAGCTGTTTTTT. Amino acids: CSARSGGAYTGELFF.

V gene TRBV2 combines with J gene TRBJ1-5; 10 bases line up with TRBD1. Looked up from germline, CDR1 is SNHLY and CDR2 is FYNNEI. The CDR3 spans 15 residues. J lost 6 bases, V lost 10 bases, and 12 bases had no gene match. The CDR3 sequence is CATRRGQGKGQPQHF. The DNA of the CDR3 is TGTGCCACCAGGAGGGGACAGGGGAAGGGTCAGCCCCAGCATTTT.

Regarding this clonotype: This may come from a read error, since a much larger clone is one base off. V and J are TRBV14 and TRBJ2-1; D unresolved. CDR3 length: 17 amino acids. V lost 2 bases and J lost 9, with 23 bases in between. The germline V gene has CDR1 SGHDN and CDR2 FVKESK. In nucleotides, the CDR3 is TGTGCCAGCAGCCAAAACGTGGGCACCTGGACCCCCACTGAGCAGTTCTTC. Translating gives CASSQNVGTWTPTEQFF.

The CDR3 nucleotides are TGTGCCAGCAGCTTAGCGGGGAGCGGGGGGCTGGAGACCCAGTACTTC. Its protein product is CASSLAGSGGLETQYF. V gene TRBV11-2 combines with J gene TRBJ2-5; 9 nucleotides agree with TRBD2. This CDR3 spans 16 amino acids. Looked up from germline, CDR1 is SGHAT and CDR2 is FQNNGV. The V gene end was trimmed by 1 base and the J gene end by 5 bases; junction bases not matched to a gene: 8.

The sample holds many counts of this clonotype. The gene calls are TRBV2 and TRBJ1-5, with 11 nucleotides matching TRBD1. This CDR3 region has 18 residues. V was pared by 4 bases and J by 1 base, with 9 bases of the junction left unmatched. Germline values: CDR1 SNHLY, CDR2 FYNNEI. The CDR3 loop is CASSVRTGGSLSNQPQHF. CDR3 nucleotides: TGTGCCAGCAGTGTACGGACAGGGGGCTCTCTGAGCAATCAGCCCCAGCATTTT.

The chain recombines TRBV19 with TRBJ2-7, with a possible D match to TRBD1 (6 bases). Germline CDR1 reads LNHDA; CDR2 reads SQIVND (reference sequence). V dropped 4 bases and J dropped 2 bases, with 9 bases sitting between them. The CDR3 has 13 amino acids. The CDR3 DNA follows: TGTGCCAGTAGTAGCGGACAGACCTACGAGCAGTACTTC. This codes for CASSSGQTYEQYF.

For the CDR3, the DNA is TGTGCCAGCAGTCACGTCGACAGGGCGAATCGAAACTATGGCTACACCTTC. Translated, it gives CASSHVDRANRNYGYTF. The chain is built from TRBV6-6 and TRBJ1-2; 7 nucleotides line up with TRBD1. The germline gives CDR1 MNHNY, CDR2 SVGAGI (reference sequence). Trimming at V came to 5 bases and at J to 2 bases, leaving 14 bases not matched to a gene. This CDR3 has 17 residues.

The rearrangement links TRBV10-3 to TRBJ1-2; no clear D. The CDR3 length is 12 residues. Germline V lookup: CDR1 ENHRY, CDR2 SYGVKD. V was trimmed by 2 bases and J by 8 bases, leaving 9 bases between them. The CDR3 is CAISEGLSGYTF. CDR3 DNA: TGTGCCATCAGTGAGGGGTTGAGCGGCTACACCTTC.

V usage is TRBV10-2 and J usage is TRBJ2-7; 11 bases fit TRBD1. Germline V gives CDR1 WSHSY, CDR2 SAAADI. The CDR3 runs to 13 residues. With V trimmed by 6 bases and J by 6 bases, 4 bases remained unmatched. The CDR3 DNA reads TGCGCCAGCAGAGCCGGGACAGGGGGCGAGCAGTACTTC. It encodes CASRAGTGGEQYF.

The CDR3 coding sequence is TGTGCCAGCAGCCCCCAGGGGAGCCCCTACGAGCAGTACTTC. Amino acid sequence: CASSPQGSPYEQYF. V is TRBV7-9 and J is TRBJ2-7; TRBD1 is a possible D gene (6 bases). This CDR3 has 14 residues. Between the trimmed V and J ends, which lost 5 bases and 2 bases, there was a span of 13 bases. Germline V gene sequence: CDR1 SEHNR, CDR2 FQNEAQ (reference sequence). The full variable domain, its missing parts supplied by reference TRBV7-9 and TRBJ2-7, is DTGVSQNPRHKITKRGQNVTFRCDPISEHNRLYWYRQTLGQGPEFLTYFQNEAQLEKSRLLSDRFSAERPKGSFSTLEIQRTEQGDSAMYLCASSPQGSPYEQYFGPGTRLTVT.

At least ten counts were recorded for this clonotype. The V call is TRBV3-1, the J call TRBJ2-7, with D possibly matching TRBD2 (6 bases). Germline CDR1 LGHDT, CDR2 YNNKEL (reference sequence). The germline V and J ends were trimmed by 5 bases and 0 bases, with 11 bases remaining between them. The CDR3 has 14 residues. This CDR3 is CASSRGLASYEQYF. For the CDR3, the DNA is TGTGCCAGCAGCAGGGGACTCGCCTCCTACGAGCAGTACTTC.

This clonotype was recorded at least ten times. This chain uses TRBV19 with TRBJ1-5; 8 bases are shared with TRBD1. Germline lookup yields CDR1 LNHDA and CDR2 SQIVND (reference sequence). This CDR3 has 16 amino acids. Germline trimming cut 7 bases from V and 4 bases from J; bases unmatched to any gene: 12. The CDR3 DNA reads TGTGCCAGTACAGCAGCCGGGACAGGCCTAAATCAGCCCCAGCATTTT. It translates to CASTAAGTGLNQPQHF.

This chain connects TRBV7-3 to TRBJ2-1, with 13 bases identical to TRBD2. J was trimmed by 7 bases and V by 0 bases; bases with no gene match: 6. This CDR3 contains 17 residues. Germline assignment: CDR1 SGHTA and CDR2 FQGTGA. CDR3 coding DNA: TGTGCCAGCAGCTTAACTACTAGCGGGGGGGCCAATAATGAGCAGTTCTTC. This gives the protein CASSLTTSGGANNEQFF.

This clonotype occurred many times. The rearrangement joins TRBV6-6 to TRBJ1-4, with TRBD1 matching 7 bases. The CDR3 is made up of 16 amino acids. With 10 bases clipped from V and 6 bases from J, the junction kept 17 bases outside the gene matches. CDR1 and CDR2 (germline): MNHNY, SVGAGI (reference sequence). This CDR3 is CATKPPRQGTYEKLFF. CDR3 in DNA: TGTGCCACCAAACCGCCGCGACAGGGAACGTATGAAAAACTGTTTTTT.

This clonotype came up many times. The chain recombines TRBV5-5 with TRBJ2-5; D is undetermined. Germline V gene lookup returns CDR1 SGHKS and CDR2 YYEKEE (reference sequence). The CDR3 is 13 amino acids. Trimming pared 2 bases from V and 5 bases from J, leaving 10 bases between. The CDR3 reads CASSLFSQETQYF. The CDR3 DNA reads as TGTGCCAGCAGCTTATTCAGTCAGGAGACCCAGTACTTC.

This clonotype was observed a handful of times. The chain carries TRBV3-1 and TRBJ1-5; D is ambiguous. This CDR3 comprises 15 residues. Germline V gene sequence: CDR1 LGHDT, CDR2 YNNKEL (reference sequence). Trimming removed 4 bases from V and 1 base from J, with 11 bases in between. The DNA of the CDR3 is TGTGCCAGCAGCCCTAGGGCCGAAAGCAATCAGCCCCAGCATTTT. It translates to CASSPRAESNQPQHF.

This rearrangement joins TRBV6-2 or TRBV6-3 to TRBJ2-3, with TRBD1 matching 9 bases. J lost 0 bases, V lost 4 bases, and 8 bases had no gene match. The germline V gene has CDR1 MNHEY and CDR2 SVGEGT. CDR3 length equals 17 residues. Here the CDR3 reads CASSSRVGTGSTDTQYF. In nucleotides, the CDR3 is TGTGCCAGCAGTTCCCGGGTCGGGACAGGGAGCACAGATACGCAGTATTTT.

This clonotype appeared a few times. This chain joins TRBV28 and TRBJ2-7; no clear D gene. The V gene's germline CDR1 is MDHEN and CDR2 SYDVKM. The CDR3 contains 13 residues. Trimming took 3 bases from V and 2 from J, leaving 8 bases between them. CDR3 in DNA: TGTGCCAGCAGTTTGGGCGTAGCCTACGAGCAGTACTTC. As protein: CASSLGVAYEQYF. The whole variable domain, remainder taken from reference TRBV28 and TRBJ2-7, is DVKVTQSSRYLVKRTGEKVFLECVQDMDHENMFWYRQDPGLGLRLIYFSYDVKMKEKGDIPEGYSVSREKKERFSLILESASTNQTSMYLCASSLGVAYEQYFGPGTRLTVT.

This clonotype was found many times. V and J are TRBV2 and TRBJ2-3; D gene uncertain. The CDR3 is 15 residues long. Germline V CDR1 and CDR2: SNHLY, FYNNEI. Trimming stripped 7 bases from V and 5 bases from J, with 19 bases between. The CDR3 nucleotides read TGTGCCAGCAAGTTTCCCCCAGTCCTGCTAGATACGCAGTATTTT. Protein product: CASKFPPVLLDTQYF.

The chain uses TRBV15 and TRBJ2-5; D is possibly TRBD1 (8 bases). The DNA end lines up better with TRBJ2-1; the J call may be wrong. Germline CDR1 and CDR2: LNHNV and YYDKDF (reference sequence). This CDR3 contains 16 residues. The CDR3 spells CATSSPRTGISGGQFF. The CDR3 nucleotides are TGTGCCACCAGCTCCCCCCGGACAGGGATCTCGGGGGGGCAGTTCTTC.

This clonotype was counted only a few times. The J gene is TRBJ1-4, the V gene TRBV12-3 or TRBV12-4; perhaps TRBD1 as D (5 bases). Trimming removed 6 bases from V and 8 bases from J, with 16 bases in between. This CDR3 is built from 14 residues. In DNA form, the CDR3 reads TGTGCCAGCAGCCCTGGGGGGATTGAAGAAAAACTGTTTTTT. This codes for CASSPGGIEEKLFF.

The chain couples TRBV7-3 to TRBJ2-1, with 12 bases identical to TRBD2. CDR1 SGHTA and CDR2 FQGTGA come from the germline V gene. This CDR3 is 16 amino acids long. The trim removed 5 bases at V and 9 bases at J, leaving 11 bases unmatched. The CDR3 coding sequence is TGTGCCAGCAGCGTAGGTGCTAGCGGGGGGGCCTTTGAGCAGTTCTTC. It encodes CASSVGASGGAFEQFF.

A few counts support this clonotype. This chain connects TRBV30 to TRBJ2-3, with D uncertain. The germline V and J ends were trimmed by 0 bases and 9 bases, with 7 bases remaining between them. The CDR3 totals 11 residues. Germline assignment: CDR1 GTSNPN and CDR2 SVGIG (reference sequence). For the CDR3, the DNA is TGTGCCTGGAGTGTACCGACGACGCAGTATTTT. It codes for CAWSVPTTQYF.

The J gene is TRBJ2-6, the V gene TRBV10-3; 12 nucleotides match TRBD2. V lost 7 bases to trimming and J lost 2 bases; unmatched junction nucleotides: 9. Germline V gene data show CDR1 as ENHRY and CDR2 as SYGVKD. The CDR3 consists of 18 residues. The CDR3, as DNA: TGTGCCATCAAATCTAGCGGGAGGGGGAGCCCTGGGGCCAACGTCCTGACTTTC. Its protein is CAIKSSGRGSPGANVLTF.

Many counts were recorded for this clonotype. The chain uses TRBV7-2 and TRBJ2-6; TRBD2 might be the D (6 bases). Germline CDR1 and CDR2: SGHTA and FQGNSA. The ends were cut back, 5 bases at V and 2 bases at J, with 10 bases in the middle. This CDR3 is 15 amino acids long. The CDR3 bases are TGTGCCAGCAGCCCCTGGGGGGCTGGGGCCAACGTCCTGACTTTC. Translation: CASSPWGAGANVLTF.

Only a few counts were recorded for this clonotype. The chain recombines TRBV18 with TRBJ2-2; 7 positions agree with TRBD1. Germline trimming cut 2 bases from V and 4 bases from J; bases unmatched to any gene: 4. The CDR3 runs 15 residues. Germline values: CDR1 KGHSH, CDR2 LQKENI. The CDR3 DNA reads TGTGCCAGCTCACCAGGGACAGAGTCCACCGGGGAGCTGTTTTTT. Encoded protein: CASSPGTESTGELFF.

Concerning this clonotype itself: A much more abundant neighbour one base away suggests this may be a read error. The chain carries TRBV20-1 and TRBJ2-1; TRBD1 is a possible D gene (7 bases). There are 15 residues in the CDR3. Germline assignment: CDR1 DFQATT and CDR2 SNEGSKA (reference sequence). CDR3 nucleotides: TGCAGTGCTAGAGGGAGGGACAGCTCCTCCAATGAGCAGTTCTTC. It encodes CSARGRDSSSNEQFF.

Turning to this clonotype: A single base separates this from a much larger clone, so it may be a read error. This rearrangement joins TRBV7-2 to TRBJ2-1; no clear D. The V gene lost 1 base and the J gene lost 8 bases, with 9 bases spanning the gap. The CDR3 contains 13 residues. Germline lookup yields CDR1 SGHTA and CDR2 FQGNSA. CDR3 DNA: TGTGCCAGCAGCTTAGAGGTCGGAGATGAGCAGTTCTTC. Protein: CASSLEVGDEQFF. Variable domain in full (rest from reference TRBV7-2 and TRBJ2-1): GAGVSQSPSNKVTEKGKDVELRCDPISGHTALYWYRQSLGQGLEFLIYFQGNSAPDKSGLPSDRFSAERTGGSVSTLTIQRTQQEDSAVYLCASSLEVGDEQFFGPGTRLTVL.